This T cell receptor (beta chain) appears in the sequencing data of a study of identical twins. Findings of the study overall: In beta out-of-frame sequences, the excess sharing between twins was weaker.

This clonotype was counted between two and nine times. The antigen is unknown. The cDNA had a unique molecular identifier and a template-switch universal primer site. Each CDR3 protein gets one entry after TCRdb re-called the 5' RACE reads with MiXCR. The repertoire includes about 570,000 distinct CDR3 sequences, 9% to 10% of them detected once, and 2.5% to 3.5% sits in the top ten. The V segment lost 5 bases and the J segment 1 base; nucleotides outside the gene matches: 3. CDR1 is SGHTA and CDR2 is FQGTGA in the germline V gene. This CDR3 contains 14 residues. These data were also filed under a second study, of yellow fever vaccine responses in identical twins.

Sequenced material: PBMCs. This sequence joins TRBV7-3 and TRBJ2-3; 7 nucleotides agree with TRBD2. This TCR derives from a woman aged 18 to 35 in good health. The chain's CDR3 is CASSTLAGTDTQYF. CDR3 in DNA: TGTGCCAGCAGCACCCTAGCGGGCACAGATACGCAGTATTTT.